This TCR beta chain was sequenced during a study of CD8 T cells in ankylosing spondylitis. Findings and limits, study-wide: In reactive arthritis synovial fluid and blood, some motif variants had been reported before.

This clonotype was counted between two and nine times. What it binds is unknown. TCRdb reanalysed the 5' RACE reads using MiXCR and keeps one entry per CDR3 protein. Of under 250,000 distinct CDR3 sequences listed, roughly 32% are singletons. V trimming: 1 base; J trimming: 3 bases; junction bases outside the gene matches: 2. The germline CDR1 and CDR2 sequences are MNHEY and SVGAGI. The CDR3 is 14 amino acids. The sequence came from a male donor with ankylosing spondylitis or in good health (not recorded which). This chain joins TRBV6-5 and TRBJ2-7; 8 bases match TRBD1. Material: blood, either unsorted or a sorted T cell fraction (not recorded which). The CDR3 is CASSYFGTGYEQYF. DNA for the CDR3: TGTGCCAGCAGTTACTTCGGGACAGGCTACGAGCAGTACTTC.